The T cell receptor (beta chain) described here comes from a study of low-dose radiotherapy and immunotherapy resistance in tumors. Study details: In Cohort 2, 1 Gy per fraction was delivered every two weeks, for a total of 13 Gy over 26 weeks. Ipilimumab 1 mg/kg every six weeks, together with nivolumab 240 mg every two weeks, was given intravenously to patients.

First-strand cDNA used TRAV- and TRBV-specific primers, covering alpha and beta chains. A constant-region primer paired with the V-primer adapter amplified TCRs over roughly 18 PCR cycles. In TCRdb, the reads were re-called with MiXCR into one record per CDR3 protein. Among under 10,000 distinct CDR3 sequences listed, roughly 57% were seen once. Germline CDR1 and CDR2: MDHEN and SYDVKM. V lost 6 bases and J lost 4; bases outside the gene matches: 5. The CDR3 covers 14 residues. In this sample, this clonotype turned up a few times. The TCR originated in a human donor with advanced metastatic prostate, ovarian, gallbladder or colorectal cancer (not recorded which). This table probably holds off-target reads from a library built for another chain. The genes are TRBV28 and TRBJ1-5; 8 bases are a match to TRBD1. CDR3 residues: CASRFDRGNQPQHF. The CDR3 nucleotides read TGTGCCAGCAGATTTGACAGGGGAAATCAGCCCCAGCATTTT.